This entry concerns a single T cell receptor beta chain. The data belong to a study of blood T cell repertoires in COVID-19. Study-level information: COVID-19 samples from acute and convalescent phases originated in the United States, Italy and Spain. Sources were T cells, B-cell-depleted T cells, or PBMCs; the material itself was cDNA or gDNA.

Trimming shortened V by 6 bases and J by 0 bases, and 9 bases separated the two germline ends. The CDR3 has 13 residues. CDR1 SGHNT and CDR2 YYREEE come from the germline V gene (reference sequence). Study processing details: How many nucleated cells were present was estimated from reference gene primer amplification. Profiled with immunoSEQ multiplex PCR; TCRdb holds only in-frame clones, not every one. V, J and clone size are taken as reported in that table, and D and trimming were inferred from the DNA itself. The sample carries roughly 140,000 clones, about 80% recorded once. Sequencing input: peripheral blood. The TCR originated in a man between 60 and 75 years old with acute or convalescent COVID-19. The chain links TRBV5-4 to TRBJ1-2; the D is unclear. For the CDR3, the DNA is TGTGCCAGCACCTCCTCCCCTAACTATGGCTACACCTTC. Amino acids: CASTSSPNYGYTF. The full variable domain, rest sourced from reference TRBV5-4 and TRBJ1-2, is ETGVTQSPTHLIKTRGQQVTLRCSSQSGHNTVSWYQQALGQGPQFIFQYYREEENGRGNFPPRFSGLQFPNYSSELNVNALELDDSALYLCASTSSPNYGYTFGSGTRLTVV.